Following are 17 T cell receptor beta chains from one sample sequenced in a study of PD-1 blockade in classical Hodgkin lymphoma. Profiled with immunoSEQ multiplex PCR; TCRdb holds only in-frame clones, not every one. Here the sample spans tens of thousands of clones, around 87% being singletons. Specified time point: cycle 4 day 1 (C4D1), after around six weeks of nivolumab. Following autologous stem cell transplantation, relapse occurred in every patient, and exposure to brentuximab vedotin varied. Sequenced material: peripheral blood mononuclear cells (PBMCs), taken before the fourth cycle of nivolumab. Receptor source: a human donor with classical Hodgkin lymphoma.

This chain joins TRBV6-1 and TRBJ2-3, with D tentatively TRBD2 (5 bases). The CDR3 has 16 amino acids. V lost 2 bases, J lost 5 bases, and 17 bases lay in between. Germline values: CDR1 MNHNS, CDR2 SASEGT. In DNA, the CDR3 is TGTGCCAGCAGTGAAAGCTCGGGGTGGTTGGGAGATACGCAGTATTTT. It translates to CASSESSGWLGDTQYF.

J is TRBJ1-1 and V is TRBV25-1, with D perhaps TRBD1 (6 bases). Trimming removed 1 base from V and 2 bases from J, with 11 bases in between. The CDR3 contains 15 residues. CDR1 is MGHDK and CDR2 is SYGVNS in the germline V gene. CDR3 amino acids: CASSEWGGANTEAFF. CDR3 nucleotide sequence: TGTGCCAGCAGTGAATGGGGGGGGGCTAACACTGAAGCTTTCTTT.

CDR3 in amino acids: CASSRRTGNTGELFF. The CDR3 DNA reads as TGTGCCAGCAGCAGGCGTACCGGGAACACCGGGGAGCTGTTTTTT. The chain carries TRBV11-3 and TRBJ2-2, with D unclear. The CDR3 has 15 amino acids. Germline CDR1 is SGHNT and CDR2 is YENEEA. Trimming removed 5 bases from V and 1 base from J, with 11 bases in between. Variable domain in full (rest from reference TRBV11-3 and TRBJ2-2): EAGVVQSPRYKIIEKKQPVAFWCNPISGHNTLYWYLQNLGQGPELLIRYENEEAVDDSQLPKDRFSAERLKGVDSTLKIQPAELGDSAVYLCASSRRTGNTGELFFGEGSRLTVL.

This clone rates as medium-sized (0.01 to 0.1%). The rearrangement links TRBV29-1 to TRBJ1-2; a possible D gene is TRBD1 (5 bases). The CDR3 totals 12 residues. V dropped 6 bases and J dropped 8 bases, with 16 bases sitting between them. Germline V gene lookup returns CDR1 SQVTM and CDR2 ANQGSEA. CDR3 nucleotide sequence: TGCAGCGTCGGAACCCAAGGGGAAGGCTACACCTTC. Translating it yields CSVGTQGEGYTF. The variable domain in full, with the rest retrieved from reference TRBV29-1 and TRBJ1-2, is SAVISQKPSRDICQRGTSLTIQCQVDSQVTMMFWYRQQPGQSLTLIATANQGSEATYESGFVIDKFPISRPNLTFSTLTVSNMSPEDSSIYLCSVGTQGEGYTFGSGTRLTVV.

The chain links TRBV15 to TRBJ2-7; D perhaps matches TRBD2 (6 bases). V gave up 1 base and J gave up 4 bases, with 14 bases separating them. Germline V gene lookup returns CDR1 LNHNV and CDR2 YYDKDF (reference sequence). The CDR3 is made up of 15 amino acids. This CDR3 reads CATSRGRGRRYEQYF. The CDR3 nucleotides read TGTGCCACCAGCAGAGGGAGGGGACGCAGGTACGAGCAGTACTTC.

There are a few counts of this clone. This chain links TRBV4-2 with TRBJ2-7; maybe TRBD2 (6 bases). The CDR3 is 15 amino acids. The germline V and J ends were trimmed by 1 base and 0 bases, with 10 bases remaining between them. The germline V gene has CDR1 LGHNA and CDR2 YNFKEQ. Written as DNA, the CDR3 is TGTGCCAGCAGCCAAGCCCGGGACTTCTCCTACGAGCAGTACTTC. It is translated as CASSQARDFSYEQYF.

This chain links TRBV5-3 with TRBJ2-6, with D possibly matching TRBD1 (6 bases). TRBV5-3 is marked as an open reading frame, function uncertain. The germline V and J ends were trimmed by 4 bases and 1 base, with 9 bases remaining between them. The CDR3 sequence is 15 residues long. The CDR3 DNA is TGTGCCAGAAGCAGGACAGATTCTGGGGCCAACGTCCTGACTTTC. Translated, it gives CARSRTDSGANVLTF.

The CDR3 loop reads CASRPRQGASETQYF. Here the CDR3 DNA reads TGTGCCAGCAGACCACGACAGGGGGCATCAGAGACCCAGTACTTC. V usage is TRBV28 and J usage is TRBJ2-5; 10 bases are shared with TRBD1. Germline V gives CDR1 MDHEN, CDR2 SYDVKM. This CDR3 region has 15 residues. V was pared by 6 bases and J by 4 bases, with 8 bases of the junction left unmatched.

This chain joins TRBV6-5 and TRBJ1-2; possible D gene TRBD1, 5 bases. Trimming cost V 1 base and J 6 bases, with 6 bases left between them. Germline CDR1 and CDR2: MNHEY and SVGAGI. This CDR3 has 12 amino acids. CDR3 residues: CASSYWGDGYTF. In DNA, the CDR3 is TGTGCCAGCAGTTACTGGGGGGATGGCTACACCTTC.

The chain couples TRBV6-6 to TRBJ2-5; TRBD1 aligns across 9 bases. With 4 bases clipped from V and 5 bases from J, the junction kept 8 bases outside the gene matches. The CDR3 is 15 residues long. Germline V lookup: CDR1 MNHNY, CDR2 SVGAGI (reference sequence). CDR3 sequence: CASSFQGTGRETQYF. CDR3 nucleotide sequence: TGTGCCAGCAGTTTCCAAGGGACAGGGCGGGAGACCCAGTACTTC.

The CDR3 coding sequence is TGTGCCAGCAGCTCAATAGGGGCGGCGGGAGGCTCGAAGGCCCAGTACTTC. Translation: CASSSIGAAGGSKAQYF. This chain joins TRBV7-2 and TRBJ2-5, with 8 bases that match TRBD2. This CDR3 has 17 amino acids. The junction had 19 bases not matched to a gene; V was cut back by 4 bases and J by 9 bases. CDR1 is SGHTA, CDR2 FQGNSA, per germline.

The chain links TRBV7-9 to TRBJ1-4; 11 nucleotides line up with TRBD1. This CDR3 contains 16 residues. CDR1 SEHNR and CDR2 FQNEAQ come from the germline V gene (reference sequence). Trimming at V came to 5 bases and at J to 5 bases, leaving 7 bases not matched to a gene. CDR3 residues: CASSGGQGAPNEKLFF. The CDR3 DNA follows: TGTGCCAGCAGCGGAGGACAGGGGGCCCCGAATGAAAAACTGTTTTTT.

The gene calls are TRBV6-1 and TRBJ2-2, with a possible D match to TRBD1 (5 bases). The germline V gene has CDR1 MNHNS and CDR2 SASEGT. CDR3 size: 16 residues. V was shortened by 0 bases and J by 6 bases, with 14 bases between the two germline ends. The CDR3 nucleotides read TGTGCCAGCAGTGAAGCGCAGGCTGGCAGGGCCGGGGAGCTGTTTTTT. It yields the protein CASSEAQAGRAGELFF.

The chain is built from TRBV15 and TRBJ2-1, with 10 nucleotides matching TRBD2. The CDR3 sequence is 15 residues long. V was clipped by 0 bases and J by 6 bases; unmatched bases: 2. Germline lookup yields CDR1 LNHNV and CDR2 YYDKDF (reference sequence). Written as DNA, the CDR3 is TGTGCCACCAGCAGAGATGGACTAGCGGCCAATGAGCAGTTCTTC. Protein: CATSRDGLAANEQFF.

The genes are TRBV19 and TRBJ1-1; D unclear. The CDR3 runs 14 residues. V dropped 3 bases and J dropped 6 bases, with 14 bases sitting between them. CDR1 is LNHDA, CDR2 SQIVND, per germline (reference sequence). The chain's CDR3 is CASSMGQYLSEAFF. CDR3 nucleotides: TGTGCCAGTAGTATGGGCCAATACCTCTCTGAAGCTTTCTTT.

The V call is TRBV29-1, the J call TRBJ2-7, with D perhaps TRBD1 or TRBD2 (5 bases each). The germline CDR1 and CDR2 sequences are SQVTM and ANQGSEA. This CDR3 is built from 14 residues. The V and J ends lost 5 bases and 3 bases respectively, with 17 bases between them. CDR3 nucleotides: TGCAGCGTTCCTGGGGCGGGTGCCCACTACGAGCAGTACTTC. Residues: CSVPGAGAHYEQYF.

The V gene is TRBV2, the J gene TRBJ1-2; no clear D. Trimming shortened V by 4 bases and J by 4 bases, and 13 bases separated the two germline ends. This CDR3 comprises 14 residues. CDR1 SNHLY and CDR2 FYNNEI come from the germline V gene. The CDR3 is CASSARGDVYGYTF. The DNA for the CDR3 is TGTGCCAGCAGTGCGCGGGGAGATGTCTATGGCTACACCTTC.